This section outlines one T cell receptor (beta chain) sequence together with its context. Its antigen specificity is not known. One base away there is no much larger clone; base qualities are not given. The donors were healthy, HIV-negative adults who had no recently reported acute infections or vaccinations. Every donor was a Caucasian adult residing in Nashville, Tennessee, USA. In the unsorted samples, some 94 million PBMCs were counted, and genomic DNA was extracted using the QIAamp DNA Blood Mini kit. After blood collection by leukapheresis, PBMCs were isolated using Ficoll-Histopaque density gradient centrifugation and then cryopreserved in the vapor phase of liquid nitrogen. These data come from a study of shared clonotypes between healthy human individuals (dated by TCRdb to 2020 to 2021). Looking at the study overall: The cohort comprised two women and a few men aged 18 to 49 years. Blood TCR repertoires of five healthy adults were deeply sequenced to estimate repertoire size and the extent of clonotype sharing between individuals. Libraries were prepared and TCR repertoires were sequenced by different laboratories using diverse techniques, in order to increase sequencing depth and limit assay-specific biases. Per donor, leukapheresis produced somewhere between about 0.8 and 9.5 billion PBMCs.

The study at large found these results: Sampling was restricted to blood, and TCR repertoires in tissue are likely to differ from TCR repertoires in blood. Because the study included only a small number of donors, the genetic and exposure-history diversity represented was limited. Pairwise subsampling led to the expectation that sequencing depth would affect the degree of clonotype sharing among donors.

From cysteine to phenylalanine, the CDR3 is 15 amino acids long. The retained sequence is limited to the CDR3, 45 bases, with the frame set at the first base. CDR1 and CDR2 are drawn from the germline V gene: SGHRS, YFSETQ. At the junction V is shortened by 1 base and J by 10 bases; bases outside the gene matches: 10. TCR CDR3 regions were amplified from genomic DNA by multiplex PCR using the deep immunoSEQ assay. For each cell subset, the extracted genomic DNA was distributed evenly across all wells of several immunoSEQ 96-well plates, and each plate served as one replicate. For unsorted PBMC, each replicate PCR was loaded with roughly 0.3 ug genomic DNA, equivalent to about 33,000 T cell genomes. Genomic DNA from unsorted PBMC was sequenced over ten immunoSEQ deep assay plates. The purified libraries were quantified using a Qubit 3.0 fluorometer, sized with a Bioanalyzer 2100, and then quantified again using the KAPA Library Quantification kit. Each immunoSEQ 96-well plate was sequenced on its own single-read 150-cycle Illumina NextSeq 550 flow cell. The source study handled its data this way. The immunoSEQ output contained only junctional sequences without quality scores, so filtering could not match that applied to full-length reads. To assign V/J genes and CDR3, sequences were annotated against IMGT germline references using PyIR, a Python wrapper for IgBLAST v1.9. Any read was removed if the V/J assignment was weak (E-value above 1e-6), the CDR3 was missing, or the read contained stop codons, out-of-frame junctions, or ambiguous translated residues. V3J clonotypes were defined as sequences sharing an identical inferred V gene, J gene, and CDR3 amino acid sequence. To compute the percentage overlap between repertoires, the number of shared unique clonotypes was divided by the size of the smaller repertoire. RTK rarefaction, the Chao1 estimator, and Recon v2.1 estimates of unobserved clonotypes were used to assess repertoire richness. Not all clones reach the TCRdb copy of this immuneACCESS table, which keeps in-frame sequences only. Checked studies attribute under half of the gap to unresolved V genes and leave the rest unexplained. For V, J and clone size, that table is used; D and trimming come from the DNA. This sample holds roughly 500,000 clones; roughly 80% were observed only once. Approximately 12% of the sample is held by the ten biggest clonotypes.

The source of this sequence is a woman aged 40 to 49 in good health. Some clones in this sample may be carry-over from other donors' samples. The sample taken for sequencing was PBMCs. The receptor chain draws on TRBV5-1 and TRBJ2-5, and 10 junctional nucleotides match TRBD2. This receptor has the CDR3 CASSLIGTSDRGQYF. The nucleotide sequence is given as TGCGCCAGCAGCTTGATCGGGACTAGCGATCGGGGCCAGTACTTC.